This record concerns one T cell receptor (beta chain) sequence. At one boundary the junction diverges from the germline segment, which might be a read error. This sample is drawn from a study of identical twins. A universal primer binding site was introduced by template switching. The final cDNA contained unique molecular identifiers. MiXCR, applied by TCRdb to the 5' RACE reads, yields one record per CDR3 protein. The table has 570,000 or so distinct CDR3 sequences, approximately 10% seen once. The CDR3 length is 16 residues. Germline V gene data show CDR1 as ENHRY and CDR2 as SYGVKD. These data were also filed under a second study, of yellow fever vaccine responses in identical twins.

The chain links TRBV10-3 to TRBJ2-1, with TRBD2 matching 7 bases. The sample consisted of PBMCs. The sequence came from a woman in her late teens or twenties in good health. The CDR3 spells CAISDPPGEGYNGQFF. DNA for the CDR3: TGTGCCATCAGTGATCCACCCGGGGAGGGATACAATGGGCAGTTCTTC.